The text below deals with one TCR beta chain. Only in-frame clones appear in the TCRdb table, and some are missing; sequencing was by immunoSEQ multiplex PCR. The table has 65,000 to 85,000 clones, about nine tenths seen once. Germline V gene sequence: CDR1 SGHDT, CDR2 YYEEEE. The ends lost 4 bases at V and 4 bases at J; junction bases unmatched: 8. The CDR3 extends over 15 amino acids. This specimen belongs to a study of blood T cell repertoires in COVID-19. What was sequenced was peripheral blood. The TCR sequence derives from a human donor in a cohort sampled during active COVID-19. The chain couples TRBV5-6 to TRBJ2-7, with 10 bases lining up with TRBD1. The CDR3 loop reads CASSQGWTGGYEQYF. The CDR3 DNA follows: TGTGCCAGCAGCCAGGGATGGACAGGGGGGTACGAGCAGTACTTC.